One and the same sample provided the 13 T cell receptor beta chains below, sequenced in a study of blood T cell repertoires in COVID-19. The assay was immunoSEQ multiplex PCR, and TCRdb's table has in-frame clones only and misses some. The table lists about 130,000 clones, around nine tenths of them singletons. Material for sequencing was peripheral blood. These receptors were obtained from a woman between 65 and 79 years old with COVID-19, enrolled during active disease.

The rearrangement links TRBV4-1 to TRBJ1-5, with D unclear. This CDR3 region has 15 residues. Germline CDR1 MGHRA, CDR2 YSYEKL. V shed 0 bases and J shed 3 bases, with 9 bases lying between them. CDR3: CASSQDSGFNQPQHF. Here the CDR3 DNA reads TGCGCCAGCAGCCAAGACTCCGGTTTCAATCAGCCCCAGCATTTT.

This clone was seen just once. The chain is built from TRBV24-1 and TRBJ1-1, with D unresolved. The CDR3 contains 15 residues. V was pared by 4 bases and J by 6 bases, with 17 bases between. The germline V gene encodes CDR1 KGHDR and CDR2 SFDVKD. The chain's CDR3 is CATSDLTTRSPEAFF. In DNA form, the CDR3 reads TGTGCCACCAGTGACTTAACGACACGGTCCCCTGAAGCTTTCTTT.

The chain uses TRBV4-2 and TRBJ2-5; 12 bases map to TRBD1. The length of the CDR3 is 19 residues. V lost 1 base, J lost 4 bases, and 13 bases stayed unmatched. The germline V gene encodes CDR1 LGHNA and CDR2 YNFKEQ. The CDR3 region has the DNA TGTGCCAGCAGCCAAGCCTGGGGACAGGGGGCGCGGGTAGGAGAGACCCAGTACTTC. This gives the protein CASSQAWGQGARVGETQYF.

The gene calls are TRBV5-4 and TRBJ2-3; the D gene is possibly TRBD2 (6 bases). The CDR3 totals 16 residues. The V and J ends lost 4 bases and 3 bases respectively, with 18 bases between them. Germline CDR1 is SGHNT and CDR2 is YYREEE (reference sequence). CDR3 coding DNA: TGTGCCAGCAGCCCTGGTGGGCGGGGAGTAACAGATACGCAGTATTTT. Amino acid sequence: CASSPGGRGVTDTQYF.

The rearrangement uses TRBV18 and TRBJ2-7, with 8 bases lining up with TRBD1. Germline assignment: CDR1 KGHSH and CDR2 LQKENI. The CDR3 is made up of 14 amino acids. V lost 5 bases to trimming and J lost 2 bases; unmatched junction nucleotides: 5. Here the CDR3 reads CASSGTGGTYEQYF. In DNA, the CDR3 is TGTGCCAGCTCAGGTACAGGGGGGACCTACGAGCAGTACTTC.

This chain links TRBV3-1 (or the pseudogene TRBV3-2) with TRBJ1-1; 12 bases align to TRBD1. This CDR3 region has 16 residues. Trimming took 4 bases from V and 5 from J; bases not matched to a gene: 8. Germline V CDR1 and CDR2: LGHDT, YNNKEL (reference sequence). CDR3 region: CASSLGTGGARTEAFF. As DNA, the CDR3 is TGTGCCAGCAGCCTAGGGACAGGGGGCGCGAGGACTGAAGCTTTCTTT.

The CDR3 region has the DNA TGTGCCACCAGTGTATCCCAGCGGGGGCAAGAGACCCAGTACTTC. This encodes CATSVSQRGQETQYF. The J gene is TRBJ2-5, the V gene TRBV24-1; 8 bases fit TRBD2. The length of the CDR3 is 15 residues. CDR1 and CDR2 from the germline V gene are KGHDR and SFDVKD. With 5 bases clipped from V and 2 bases from J, the junction kept 6 bases outside the gene matches.

The rearrangement uses TRBV6-4 and TRBJ1-1; D might be TRBD1 (6 bases). Trimming cost V 0 bases and J 3 bases, with 11 bases left between them. There are 15 residues in the CDR3. Germline assignment: CDR1 MRHNA and CDR2 SNTAGT. CDR3 sequence (DNA): TGTGCCAGCAGTGACTCGGGGGCTCGTGACACTGAAGCTTTCTTT. Amino acids: CASSDSGARDTEAFF.

As for this clone: A junction end diverges from the germline sequence, so it may reflect a read error. V is TRBV18 and J is TRBJ1-2, with 9 bases aligning to TRBD1. Looked up from germline, CDR1 is KGHSH and CDR2 is LQKENI. The CDR3 extends over 17 amino acids. CDR3 nucleotides: TGTGCCAGCTCACCACCGGGGGACAGGGATGGGTCCTATCGCTACACCTTC. Its protein product is CASSPPGDRDGSYRYTF.

This clone has a handful of counts. The chain recombines TRBV5-1 with TRBJ2-2; weak D call: TRBD1 (7 bases). The CDR3 consists of 14 residues. Germline-derived CDR1 and CDR2 are SGHRS and YFSETQ. The V and J ends lost 4 bases and 4 bases respectively, with 11 bases between them. DNA of the CDR3: TGCGCCAGCAGCGCGGGACAGACCACCGGGGAGCTGTTTTTT. It encodes CASSAGQTTGELFF.

The genes are TRBV6-6 and TRBJ2-5; TRBD2 is a possible D gene (5 bases). CDR3 length equals 13 residues. Trimming cost V 7 bases and J 6 bases, with 15 bases left between them. Germline V CDR1 and CDR2: MNHNY, SVGAGI (reference sequence). CDR3 DNA sequence: TGTGCCAGCACCCTATTGGAGGAAAAGACCCAGTACTTC. It encodes CASTLLEEKTQYF.

This chain uses TRBV28 with TRBJ2-3, with 7 bases that match TRBD1. The germline gives CDR1 MDHEN, CDR2 SYDVKM. The CDR3 is made up of 16 amino acids. V lost 7 bases to trimming and J lost 6 bases; unmatched junction nucleotides: 16. Here the CDR3 DNA reads TGTGCCAGCACCCCAAGCCTAGGGCAGGGGGATGATACGCAGTATTTT. This sequence encodes CASTPSLGQGDDTQYF.

The CDR3 nucleotides are TGCGCCAGCGAGTATGGGAGCCTCCAAGAGACCCAGTACTTC. This sequence encodes CASEYGSLQETQYF. The genes are TRBV5-1 and TRBJ2-5; weak D call: TRBD2 (5 bases). The CDR3 extends over 14 amino acids. Looked up from germline, CDR1 is SGHRS and CDR2 is YFSETQ. V lost 7 bases and J lost 1, with 14 bases in between.